This is a list of T cell receptor beta chains from one sample in a study of blood T cell repertoires in COVID-19. The table came from immunoSEQ multiplex PCR; TCRdb's copy has only in-frame clones and leaves some out. The sample records 150,000 to 200,000 clones, more than 75% being singletons. What was sequenced was peripheral blood. These receptors originate from a young man with active or convalescent COVID-19. Each CDR3 is given with its conserved first and last residue. D genes are given only for firm matches. The size of a clone is reported for some rows only, either as once, few or many, or as a class for expanded clones.

d_gene	abundance	v_gene	j_gene	CDR3nt	CDR3aa
.	once	TRBV6-4	TRBJ2-3	TGTGCCAGCAGTCGACTATCCTTTGCGGATACGCAGTATTTT	CASSRLSFADTQYF
.	.	TRBV5-1	TRBJ2-3	TGCGCCAGCAGCTTGAGTCGGGGGAAGGCAGATACGCAGTATTTT	CASSLSRGKADTQYF
TRBD1	.	TRBV28	TRBJ2-3	TGTGCCAGCAGTTGGGACAGGGTATCGACAGATACGCAGTATTTT	CASSWDRVSTDTQYF
.	.	TRBV19	TRBJ1-5	TGTGCCAGTAGTAGAGGGGACACGAATAATCAGCCCCAGCATTTT	CASSRGDTNNQPQHF
TRBD1	few	TRBV3-1/TRBV3-2	TRBJ2-3	TGTGCCAGCAGCCAAGATCAGGGGCTCCCGGGACAGGGGCCCCCTAGGCGGGACACAGATACGCAGTATTTT	CASSQDQGLPGQGPPRRDTDTQYF
.	.	TRBV19	TRBJ1-5	TGTGCCAGTACCCTTTCAAGGGGACGGGGGGACAATCAGCCCCAGCATTTT	CASTLSRGRGDNQPQHF
.	.	TRBV28	TRBJ1-5	TGTGCCAGCAGTCCCCGACAGAATAGCAATCAGCCCCAGCATTTT	CASSPRQNSNQPQHF
TRBD2	.	TRBV7-2	TRBJ2-3	TGTGCCAGCAGCTTAGGGACTAGCCTCGCAGATACGCAGTATTTT	CASSLGTSLADTQYF
TRBD2	.	TRBV4-1	TRBJ2-5	TGCGCCAGCAGCCAAGGACTAGCGGGGGAGGAGACCCAGTACTTC	CASSQGLAGEETQYF
.	.	TRBV5-4	TRBJ2-7	TGTGCCAGCAGCACAGACTCCTACGAGCAGTACTTC	CASSTDSYEQYF
TRBD2	.	TRBV27	TRBJ2-7	TGTGCCAGCAGGATTAGCGGGTTGTACTACGAGCAGTACTTC	CASRISGLYYEQYF
.	few	TRBV11-2	TRBJ2-3	TGTGCCAGCAGCTTTACGTGGGGCCCAGATACGCAGTATTTT	CASSFTWGPDTQYF
TRBD1	.	TRBV11-2	TRBJ1-4	TGTGCCAGCAGCCCCGGACAGGTGGGAGATGAAAAACTGTTTTTT	CASSPGQVGDEKLFF
TRBD1	.	TRBV5-6	TRBJ2-4	TGTGCCAGCAGCTCCAAAACAGGGGTAATATCCAAAAACATTCAGTACTTC	CASSSKTGVISKNIQYF
TRBD1	.	TRBV2	TRBJ2-1	TGTGCCAGCAGGGCAAGGGACAGAGTAAACAATGAGCAGTTCTTC	CASRARDRVNNEQFF
.	.	TRBV4-1	TRBJ2-1	TGCGCCAGCTCATCGGGGGTCTCCTACAATGAGCAGTTCTTC	CASSSGVSYNEQFF
.	.	TRBV7-9	TRBJ2-5	TGTGCCAGCAGCTTAGGTGCAGGGTCCGATCAAGAGACCCAGTACTTC	CASSLGAGSDQETQYF
.	.	TRBV4-1	TRBJ2-2	TGCGCCAGCAGCCCTCGAGAGGGAATTGCAGGGGAGCTGTTTTTT	CASSPREGIAGELFF
TRBD2	.	TRBV24-1	TRBJ2-1	TGTGCCACCAGTGAACCGGGAGGGGAAAATGAGCAGTTCTTC	CATSEPGGENEQFF
.	.	TRBV2	TRBJ2-3	TGTGCCAGCAGTGAACAGGTTACAGATACGCAGTATTTT	CASSEQVTDTQYF
TRBD2	.	TRBV11-2	TRBJ2-5	TGTGCCAGCAGCTTCGGCGCTAGCGGGAGATGGGAGACCCAGTACTTC	CASSFGASGRWETQYF
.	.	TRBV4-3	TRBJ2-7	TGCGCCAGCAGCCAAGACATCGGGGTCTCCTACGAGCAGTACTTC	CASSQDIGVSYEQYF
TRBD2	.	TRBV25-1	TRBJ2-7	TGTGCCAGCAGCCGACTAGCGGGATTGGACTACGAGCAGTACTTC	CASSRLAGLDYEQYF
TRBD1	.	TRBV18	TRBJ2-2	TGTGCCAGCTCACCCCTGGACAGGGGGCCGGACACCGGGGAGCTGTTTTTT	CASSPLDRGPDTGELFF